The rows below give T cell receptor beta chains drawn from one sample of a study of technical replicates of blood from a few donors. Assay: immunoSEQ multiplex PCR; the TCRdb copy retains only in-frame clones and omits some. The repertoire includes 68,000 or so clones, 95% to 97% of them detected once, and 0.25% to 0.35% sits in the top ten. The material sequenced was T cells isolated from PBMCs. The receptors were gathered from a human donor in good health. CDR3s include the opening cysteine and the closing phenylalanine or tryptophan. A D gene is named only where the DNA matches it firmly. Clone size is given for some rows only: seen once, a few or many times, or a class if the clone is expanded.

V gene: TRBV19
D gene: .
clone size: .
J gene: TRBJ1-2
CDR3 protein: CASGYSPGYGYTF
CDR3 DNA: TGTGCCAGCGGATACAGCCCAGGATATGGCTACACCTTC

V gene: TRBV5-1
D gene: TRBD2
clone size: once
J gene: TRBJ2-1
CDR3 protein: CASSLGLAGGLNEQFF
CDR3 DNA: TGCGCCAGCAGCTTGGGTCTAGCGGGAGGGCTCAATGAGCAGTTCTTC

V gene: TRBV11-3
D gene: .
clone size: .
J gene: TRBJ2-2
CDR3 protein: CASSLGGGRTGELFF
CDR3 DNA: TGTGCCAGCAGCTTAGGAGGGGGTCGGACCGGGGAGCTGTTTTTT

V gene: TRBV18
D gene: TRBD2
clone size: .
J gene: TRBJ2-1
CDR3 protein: CAGSKAGAPYNEQFF
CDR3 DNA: TGTGCCGGATCCAAAGCGGGAGCCCCCTACAATGAGCAGTTCTTC

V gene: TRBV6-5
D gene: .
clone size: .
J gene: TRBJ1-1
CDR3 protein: CASTKGEGAFF
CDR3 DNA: TGTGCCAGCACTAAAGGGGAGGGAGCTTTCTTT

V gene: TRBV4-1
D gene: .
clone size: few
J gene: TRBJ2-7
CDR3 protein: CASSPSGLLIYEQYF
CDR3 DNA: TGCGCCAGCAGCCCTTCAGGTCTACTCATCTACGAGCAGTACTTC

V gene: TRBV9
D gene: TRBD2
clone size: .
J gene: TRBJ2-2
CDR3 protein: CASSATSAFTGELFF
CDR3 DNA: TGTGCCAGCAGCGCAACTAGCGCATTTACCGGGGAGCTGTTTTTT

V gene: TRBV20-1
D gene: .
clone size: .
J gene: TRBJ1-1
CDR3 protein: CSARTGGEAFF
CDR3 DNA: TGCAGTGCTAGGACAGGAGGTGAAGCTTTCTTT

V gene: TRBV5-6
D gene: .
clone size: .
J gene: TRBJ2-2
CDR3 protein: CASSFSESGELFF
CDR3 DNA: TGTGCCAGCAGCTTTTCGGAGTCCGGGGAGCTGTTTTTT

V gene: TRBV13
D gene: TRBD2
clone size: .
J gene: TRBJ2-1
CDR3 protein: CASSLGRLAGGNEQFF
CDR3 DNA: TGTGCCAGCAGCTTGGGTCGCCTAGCGGGAGGAAATGAGCAGTTCTTC

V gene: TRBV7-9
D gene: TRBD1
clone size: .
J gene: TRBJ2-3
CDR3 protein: CASSSDRGQTDTQYF
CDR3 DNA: TGTGCCAGCAGCTCAGACAGGGGGCAAACAGATACGCAGTATTTT

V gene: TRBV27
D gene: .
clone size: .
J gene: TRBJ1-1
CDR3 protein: CASSLSGANTEAFF
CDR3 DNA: TGTGCCAGCAGTTTATCTGGGGCGAACACTGAAGCTTTCTTT

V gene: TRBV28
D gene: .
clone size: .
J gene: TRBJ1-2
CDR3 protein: CASSLTGVIYGYTF
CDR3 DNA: TGTGCCAGCAGTTTGACGGGGGTTATCTATGGCTACACCTTC

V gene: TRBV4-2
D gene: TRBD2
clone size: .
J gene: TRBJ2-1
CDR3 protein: CASSPDRGVGSYNEQFF
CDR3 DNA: TGTGCCAGCAGCCCAGACCGGGGGGTCGGCTCCTACAATGAGCAGTTCTTC

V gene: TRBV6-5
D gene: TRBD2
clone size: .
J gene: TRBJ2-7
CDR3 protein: CASTRGTSGTYEQYF
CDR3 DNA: TGTGCCAGCACTAGAGGGACTAGCGGTACCTACGAGCAGTACTTC

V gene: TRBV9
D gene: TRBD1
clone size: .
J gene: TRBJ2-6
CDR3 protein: CASSVSGTDLTGANVLTF
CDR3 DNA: TGTGCCAGCAGCGTAAGTGGGACAGACTTAACTGGGGCCAACGTCCTGACTTTC

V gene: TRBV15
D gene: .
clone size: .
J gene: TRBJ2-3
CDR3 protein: CATSLESKADTQYF
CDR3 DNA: TGTGCCACCAGCCTAGAGTCAAAGGCAGATACGCAGTATTTT

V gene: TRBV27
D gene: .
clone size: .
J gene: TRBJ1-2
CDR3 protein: CASVDTSGNTDGRGYTF
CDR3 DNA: TGTGCCAGCGTCGATACTTCGGGTAATACGGATGGTAGGGGCTACACCTTC

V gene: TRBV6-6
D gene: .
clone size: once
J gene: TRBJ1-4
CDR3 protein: CASTPGATTTNEKLFF
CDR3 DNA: TGTGCCAGCACCCCAGGGGCCACCACAACTAATGAAAAACTGTTTTTT

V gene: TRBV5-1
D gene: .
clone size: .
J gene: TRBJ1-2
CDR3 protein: CASIPDPGTTYGYTF
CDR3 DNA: TGCGCCAGCATCCCGGATCCCGGGACTACCTATGGCTACACCTTC

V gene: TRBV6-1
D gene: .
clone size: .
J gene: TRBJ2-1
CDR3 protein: CASSEARRYGYNEQFF
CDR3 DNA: TGTGCCAGCAGTGAAGCGCGCAGGTATGGCTACAATGAGCAGTTCTTC

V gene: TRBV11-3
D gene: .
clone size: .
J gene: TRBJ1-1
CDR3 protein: CASSFLSSLLGSTEAFF
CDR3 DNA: TGTGCCAGCAGCTTTCTGAGTTCTCTCCTAGGGAGTACTGAAGCTTTCTTT

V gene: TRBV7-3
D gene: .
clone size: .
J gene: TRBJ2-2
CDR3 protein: CASSGGSVTGELFF
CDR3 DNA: TGTGCCAGCAGCGGGGGGTCGGTCACCGGGGAGCTGTTTTTT

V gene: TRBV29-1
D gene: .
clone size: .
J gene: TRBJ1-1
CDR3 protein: CSVVEGWTEAFF
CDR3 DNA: TGCAGCGTTGTCGAGGGTTGGACTGAAGCTTTCTTT

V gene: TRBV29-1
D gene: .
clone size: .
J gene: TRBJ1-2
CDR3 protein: CSVVTGVNYGYTF
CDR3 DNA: TGCAGCGTTGTGACAGGAGTCAACTATGGCTACACCTTC

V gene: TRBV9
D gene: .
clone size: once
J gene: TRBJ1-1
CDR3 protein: CASSVRESTEAFF
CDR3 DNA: TGTGCCAGCAGCGTACGGGAGAGCACTGAAGCTTTCTTT